Below are 9 T cell receptor beta chains sequenced from a single sample in a study of shared clonotypes between healthy human individuals. CD8 cells regarded as naive lacked CD45RO, were positively chosen for CCR7, and omitted terminally differentiated effector memory CD45RA+ cells. Clones were sequenced by immunoSEQ multiplex PCR, and TCRdb holds only the in-frame ones, with some missing. The sample includes millions of clones, 93% seen only once; the top ten take roughly 1.8%. Input material: naive CD8+ T cells from PBMCs. Receptor source: a man younger than 30 in good health. Some clones in this sample may be carry-over from other donors' samples.

The genes are TRBV9 and TRBJ2-2; D possibly uses TRBD1 or TRBD2 (5 bases each). Trimming took 2 bases from V and 4 from J, leaving 18 bases between them. The CDR3 consists of 17 residues. Germline CDR1 and CDR2: SGDLS and YYNGEE. CDR3 nucleotide sequence: TGTGCCAGCAGCGTCGATGCTAGGGGAGATGGCACCGGGGAGCTGTTTTTT. Translation: CASSVDARGDGTGELFF.

The J gene is TRBJ1-5, the V gene TRBV6-4; D gene ambiguous. Trimming removed 6 bases at V and 6 bases at J, with 12 bases between. Germline loops: CDR1 MRHNA, CDR2 SNTAGT. This CDR3 spans 13 amino acids. CDR3 nucleotide sequence: TGTGCCAGCAGCCCTTTCAAGGTTCAGCCCCAGCATTTT. Residues: CASSPFKVQPQHF.

The V and J genes are TRBV11-1 and TRBJ2-5; D remains unclear. CDR1 SGHAT and CDR2 FQDESV come from the germline V gene (reference sequence). V lost 3 bases, J lost 0 bases, and 11 bases lay in between. The CDR3 runs to 15 residues. The CDR3 here is CASSFRREYQETQYF. CDR3 in DNA: TGTGCCAGCAGCTTTCGGCGTGAGTACCAAGAGACCCAGTACTTC. Full variable domain (remainder filled in from reference TRBV11-1 and TRBJ2-5): EAEVAQSPRYKITEKSQAVAFWCDPISGHATLYWYRQILGQGPELLVQFQDESVVDDSQLPKDRFSAERLKGVDSTLKIQPAELGDSAMYLCASSFRREYQETQYFGPGTRLLVL.

V is TRBV28 and J is TRBJ2-7; 10 bases align to TRBD2. The CDR3 runs 20 residues. Per the germline V gene, CDR1 is MDHEN and CDR2 is SYDVKM. V lost 4 bases to trimming and J lost 7 bases; unmatched junction nucleotides: 25. Here the CDR3 DNA reads TGTGCCAGCAGTTCCCCAGACGGAGTAGCGGGAGGACGAAAACGGGAAGAGCAGTACTTC. The encoded protein is CASSSPDGVAGGRKREEQYF.

The chain joins TRBV19 to TRBJ2-7; D is perhaps TRBD1 or TRBD2 (5 bases each). The V and J ends lost 5 bases and 4 bases respectively, with 18 bases between them. The CDR3 runs 15 residues. CDR1 is LNHDA and CDR2 is SQIVND in the germline V gene (reference sequence). The CDR3 reads CASSWGGQHPYEQYF. For the CDR3, the DNA is TGTGCCAGTAGTTGGGGCGGGCAGCACCCTTACGAGCAGTACTTC.

V and J are TRBV18 and TRBJ2-7; perhaps TRBD1 as D (7 bases). The CDR3 consists of 14 residues. Trimming left V 6 bases short and J 2 bases short, with 14 bases between. Germline V CDR1 and CDR2: KGHSH, LQKENI. The CDR3 is CASSRAGGTYEQYF. The CDR3, as DNA: TGTGCCAGCTCCCGTGCAGGGGGGACCTACGAGCAGTACTTC. The variable domain in full, with the rest retrieved from reference TRBV18 and TRBJ2-7, is NAGVMQNPRHLVRRRGQEARLRCSPMKGHSHVYWYRQLPEEGLKFMVYLQKENIIDESGMPKERFSAEFPKEGPSILRIQQVVRGDSAAYFCASSRAGGTYEQYFGPGTRLTVT.

The rearrangement uses TRBV7-9 and TRBJ2-7, with D possibly being TRBD1 (6 bases). The CDR3 length is 12 residues. V was shortened by 7 bases and J by 5 bases, with 12 bases between the two germline ends. Germline values: CDR1 SEHNR, CDR2 FQNEAQ (reference sequence). This CDR3 reads CASTVQGHEQYF. Here the CDR3 DNA reads TGTGCCAGCACGGTACAGGGCCACGAGCAGTACTTC.

The gene calls are TRBV27 and TRBJ2-7; 11 nucleotides agree with TRBD1. This CDR3 comprises 15 residues. V lost 4 bases, J lost 5 bases, and 7 bases stayed unmatched. Germline CDR1 is MNHEY and CDR2 is SMNVEV (reference sequence). CDR3 nucleotide sequence: TGTGCCAGCAGTTCCCGGGACAGGGGGATCAACGAGCAGTACTTC. Translated, it gives CASSSRDRGINEQYF.

This clone was seen only a few times. At the DNA level, this CDR3 is encoded by other sequences in the same sample as well. The V call is TRBV28, the J call TRBJ1-1; D is possibly TRBD1 (6 bases). V was pared by 3 bases and J by 8 bases, with 10 bases between. The CDR3 loop spans 12 amino acids. Germline lookup yields CDR1 MDHEN and CDR2 SYDVKM. The DNA of the CDR3 is TGTGCCAGCAGTTTTGCCGGGACAGAAGCTTTCTTT. This translates into CASSFAGTEAFF.